The 21 T cell receptor beta chains reported below all come from one sample, sequenced in a study of shared clonotypes between healthy human individuals (dated by TCRdb to 2018 to 2020). Libraries came from the immunoSEQ multiplex PCR assay. This is the immuneACCESS table as TCRdb keeps it, with only in-frame sequences that have V and J called. A part of the clones is gone; compared with another copy, unresolved V genes explain less than half, and the rest is unexplained. Counted in this sample were about 1.4 million clones; roughly 96% of them appeared once. The ten largest clonotypes hold roughly 1.2% of the sample. The sequenced sample was naive CD4+ T cells sorted from blood. The cell subset or site label corresponds to: CD45RA+ positively selected. The receptors originated from a man aged 30-40 years in good health.

This chain uses TRBV28 with TRBJ2-3; tentatively, D is TRBD2 (5 bases). The CDR3 has 13 residues. Germline values: CDR1 MDHEN, CDR2 SYDVKM. V dropped 5 bases and J dropped 4 bases, with 10 bases sitting between them. CDR3 in DNA: TGTGCCAGCAGTCTTGGGGAGCCAGATACGCAGTATTTT. Translation: CASSLGEPDTQYF.

This rearrangement joins TRBV5-8 to TRBJ2-1; 12 bases line up with TRBD2. Trimming removed 0 bases from V and 8 bases from J; junction bases left unmatched: 3. The CDR3 extends over 15 amino acids. Germline V gene lookup returns CDR1 SGHTS and CDR2 YDEGEE. CDR3 nucleotides: TGTGCCAGCAGCTTGGCTAGCGGGAGGGCCTATGAGCAGTTCTTC. Protein: CASSLASGRAYEQFF. The variable domain in full, completed from reference TRBV5-8 and TRBJ2-1, reads EAGVTQSPTHLIKTRGQQATLRCSPISGHTSVYWYQQALGLGLQFLLWYDEGEERNRGNFPPRFSGRQFPNYSSELNVNALELEDSALYLCASSLASGRAYEQFFGPGTRLTVL.

This sequence joins TRBV4-3 and TRBJ2-1, with 9 bases aligning to TRBD2. Germline lookup yields CDR1 LGHNA and CDR2 YSLEER. The CDR3 spans 15 residues. V dropped 1 base and J dropped 6; count of bases not matched to a gene: 4. CDR3 DNA: TGCGCCAGCAGCCAAGTTAGCGGGAGTCGCAATGAGCAGTTCTTC. This sequence encodes CASSQVSGSRNEQFF.

On this clone: Other DNA sequences within the sample encode an identical CDR3. The chain carries TRBV28 and TRBJ2-7; 9 bases fit TRBD2. V was pared by 2 bases and J by 2 bases, with 4 bases of the junction left unmatched. The V gene's germline CDR1 is MDHEN and CDR2 SYDVKM. The length of the CDR3 is 15 residues. The CDR3 bases are TGTGCCAGCAGTTTACCCTTAGCGGGGGCCTACGAGCAGTACTTC. Amino acid sequence: CASSLPLAGAYEQYF.

The chain is built from TRBV18 and TRBJ2-7; a weak D match, TRBD2 (6 bases). Looked up from germline, CDR1 is KGHSH and CDR2 is LQKENI. Trimming took 3 bases from V and 6 from J, leaving 12 bases between them. The CDR3 extends over 13 amino acids. The CDR3 loop reads CASSPGRDSEQYF. CDR3 coding DNA: TGTGCCAGCTCACCGGGGCGGGACTCCGAGCAGTACTTC.

The gene calls are TRBV19 and TRBJ2-1; D is undetermined. The CDR3 runs 17 residues. Germline V gene sequence: CDR1 LNHDA, CDR2 SQIVND (reference sequence). The V gene lost 5 bases and the J gene lost 4 bases, with 21 bases spanning the gap. The CDR3 DNA reads as TGTGCCAGTAGTGCCACCGGAGCCTCTAGACTGTACAATGAGCAGTTCTTC. This gives the protein CASSATGASRLYNEQFF.

The V and J genes are TRBV6-5 and TRBJ2-5; D possibly corresponds to TRBD1 (5 bases). Trimming left V 2 bases short and J 1 base short, with 11 bases between. The CDR3 runs to 15 residues. Germline CDR1 MNHEY, CDR2 SVGAGI. CDR3 amino acids: CASSYATGAQETQYF. CDR3 DNA sequence: TGTGCCAGCAGTTACGCTACAGGAGCCCAAGAGACCCAGTACTTC.

The J gene is TRBJ1-1, the V gene TRBV7-9; D is ambiguous. From germline, CDR1 is SEHNR and CDR2 FQNEAQ (reference sequence). The CDR3 totals 14 residues. Between the trimmed V and J ends, which lost 5 bases and 2 bases, there was a span of 12 bases. The CDR3 sequence: CASSPDGKNTEAFF. Written as DNA, the CDR3 is TGTGCCAGCAGCCCAGACGGAAAAAACACTGAAGCTTTCTTT.

The V and J genes are TRBV2 and TRBJ1-5, with TRBD1 identical over 8 bases. The CDR3 consists of 17 residues. V dropped 6 bases and J dropped 3; count of bases not matched to a gene: 13. From germline, CDR1 is SNHLY and CDR2 FYNNEI. This chain's CDR3 is CASSMGDTGGYNQPQHF. The CDR3 DNA reads TGTGCCAGCAGCATGGGAGATACAGGGGGATACAATCAGCCCCAGCATTTT.

The chain has TRBV7-2 and TRBJ2-7; 7 bases match TRBD1. With 5 bases clipped from V and 4 bases from J, the junction kept 5 bases outside the gene matches. This CDR3 has 13 amino acids. Germline assignment: CDR1 SGHTA and CDR2 FQGNSA. CDR3 amino acids: CASSRQGKYEQYF. In DNA, the CDR3 is TGTGCCAGCAGCCGACAGGGTAAATACGAGCAGTACTTC. Drawing the rest from reference TRBV7-2 and TRBJ2-7, the complete variable domain is GAGVSQSPSNKVTEKGKDVELRCDPISGHTALYWYRQSLGQGLEFLIYFQGNSAPDKSGLPSDRFSAERTGGSVSTLTIQRTQQEDSAVYLCASSRQGKYEQYFGPGTRLTVT.

The chain employs TRBV6-6 and TRBJ1-2; D is undetermined. The V end was cut by 7 bases, the J end by 7 bases, with 13 bases between. Germline CDR1 reads MNHNY; CDR2 reads SVGAGI (reference sequence). CDR3 size: 12 residues. The CDR3 reads CASMEGSSGYTF. CDR3 bases: TGTGCCAGCATGGAGGGTTCATCTGGCTACACCTTC.

The CDR3 DNA reads TGTGCCAGCAGTGTAGGGGACCATACCTACAATGAGCAGTTCTTC. This encodes CASSVGDHTYNEQFF. The chain couples TRBV2 to TRBJ2-1; D is tentatively TRBD1 or TRBD2 (5 bases each). Germline assignment: CDR1 SNHLY and CDR2 FYNNEI. CDR3 length equals 15 residues. The V gene lost 4 bases and the J gene lost 2 bases, with 12 bases spanning the gap.

V usage is TRBV7-9 and J usage is TRBJ1-1; D call uncertain. The germline CDR1 and CDR2 sequences are SEHNR and FQNEAQ (reference sequence). The CDR3 contains 11 residues. Trimming left V 7 bases short and J 0 bases short, with 3 bases between. The DNA of the CDR3 is TGTGCCAGCAACCTGAACACTGAAGCTTTCTTT. This codes for CASNLNTEAFF.

The chain combines TRBV6-1 with TRBJ2-5, with D tentatively TRBD1 or TRBD2 (5 bases each). With 3 bases removed from V and 5 bases from J, the gap between germline ends came to 10 bases. The CDR3 runs 13 residues. Germline CDR1 and CDR2: MNHNS and SASEGT. In nucleotides, the CDR3 is TGTGCCAGCAGTGAGGGACCCTGGGAGACCCAGTACTTC. This sequence encodes CASSEGPWETQYF.

In this sample, this clone turned up once. The V gene is TRBV5-1, the J gene TRBJ1-4; unclear D gene. Germline-derived CDR1 and CDR2 are SGHRS and YFSETQ. There are 13 residues in the CDR3. V lost 1 base to trimming and J lost 5 bases, with 6 bases between them. CDR3 sequence: CASSLITNEKLFF. CDR3 coding DNA: TGCGCCAGCAGCTTGATCACCAATGAAAAACTGTTTTTT.

Regarding this clone: Additional DNA sequences in this sample encode the identical CDR3. The chain has TRBV5-1 and TRBJ1-2; D not resolved. This CDR3 is 13 amino acids long. The germline gives CDR1 SGHRS, CDR2 YFSETQ. Trimming took 0 bases from V and 3 from J, leaving 6 bases between them. Here the CDR3 reads CASSLVADYGYTF. Written as DNA, the CDR3 is TGCGCCAGCAGCTTGGTAGCTGACTATGGCTACACCTTC. The full variable domain, rest sourced from reference TRBV5-1 and TRBJ1-2, is KAGVTQTPRYLIKTRGQQVTLSCSPISGHRSVSWYQQTPGQGLQFLFEYFSETQRNKGNFPGRFSGRQFSNSRSEMNVSTLELGDSALYLCASSLVADYGYTFGSGTRLTVV.

The gene calls are TRBV7-6 and TRBJ2-7, with 9 bases lining up with TRBD2. Germline V CDR1 and CDR2: SGHVS, FNYEAQ. J lost 2 bases, V lost 5 bases, and 7 bases had no gene match. This CDR3 has 15 amino acids. CDR3 region: CASSPWTSVAYEQYF. CDR3 sequence (DNA): TGTGCCAGCAGCCCGTGGACTAGCGTGGCCTACGAGCAGTACTTC.

The genes are TRBV15 and TRBJ2-2; TRBD2 is a possible D gene (5 bases). Trimming took 1 base from V and 4 from J, leaving 10 bases between them. The CDR3 is 15 residues long. Germline V lookup: CDR1 LNHNV, CDR2 YYDKDF (reference sequence). Written as DNA, the CDR3 is TGTGCCACCAGCAGAGTGGAGGTACGCACCGGGGAGCTGTTTTTT. Its translation: CATSRVEVRTGELFF.

The gene calls are TRBV5-1 and TRBJ2-1; 13 nucleotides align to TRBD2. The trim removed 2 bases at V and 7 bases at J, leaving 6 bases unmatched. Germline V CDR1 and CDR2: SGHRS, YFSETQ. The CDR3 loop spans 16 amino acids. The CDR3 DNA sequence: TGCGCCAGCAGCTTAATCCCGACTAGCGGGGGGAATGAGCAGTTCTTC. It codes for CASSLIPTSGGNEQFF.

The CDR3 protein is CASSEGTGQVIQYF. The DNA of the CDR3 is TGTGCCAGCAGTGAAGGGACAGGGCAAGTCATTCAGTACTTC. J is TRBJ2-4 and V is TRBV6-1; 8 bases are a match to TRBD1. With 1 base clipped from V and 9 bases from J, the junction kept 5 bases outside the gene matches. CDR1 is MNHNS, CDR2 SASEGT, per germline. The CDR3 length is 14 residues.

The genes are TRBV6-5 and TRBJ2-3, with a weak D call TRBD2 (6 bases). Per germline, CDR1 MNHEY and CDR2 SVGAGI. Deletions cut 4 bases from V and 0 bases from J, with 8 bases between. The CDR3 contains 14 residues. Here the CDR3 reads CASSSDYSTDTQYF. The CDR3 region has the DNA TGTGCCAGCAGTTCGGACTACAGCACAGATACGCAGTATTTT.